This T cell receptor (beta chain) was identified in a study of cytomegalovirus exposure and HLA in healthy donors. Across the study: Among several hundred genotyped donors, about 80% fell in the Caucasian-associated ancestry cluster.

In its sample, this clone was seen a few times. Primers for the PCR totalled 60 Vbeta and 13 Jbeta. Assay: immunoSEQ multiplex PCR; the TCRdb copy retains only in-frame clones and omits some. The table has under 150,000 clones, over 60% seen once; the top ten hold about 1.7%. This CDR3 region has 15 residues. The junction had 6 bases not matched to a gene; V was cut back by 0 bases and J by 5 bases. The V gene's germline CDR1 is SGHRS and CDR2 YFSETQ. The sample was PBMCs. This rearrangement joins TRBV5-1 to TRBJ2-3, with 7 nucleotides matching TRBD1. The source is a woman aged 25 to 39 in good health and CMV-seronegative. In nucleotides, the CDR3 is TGCGCCAGCAGCTTGGGGGGACAGACCTTAGATACGCAGTATTTT. This sequence encodes CASSLGGQTLDTQYF.